This entry lists 23 T cell receptor beta chains sequenced from one sample in a study of shared clonotypes between healthy human individuals. This table comes from immunoSEQ multiplex PCR, and its TCRdb copy is limited to in-frame clones, with some not included. Of 650,000 to 800,000 clones in the sample, 72% were seen once. Sequencing input: memory CD4+ T cells sorted from blood. Subset specified: CD45RA-negative fraction. These receptors were collected from a woman younger than 45 in good health.

J is TRBJ2-5 and V is TRBV5-1; unclear D gene. The ends were cut back, 0 bases at V and 0 bases at J, with 9 bases in the middle. The CDR3 runs 15 residues. The germline V gene has CDR1 SGHRS and CDR2 YFSETQ. The CDR3 region is CASSLGATDQETQYF. Written as DNA, the CDR3 is TGCGCCAGCAGCTTGGGGGCGACGGACCAAGAGACCCAGTACTTC.

V is TRBV28 and J is TRBJ2-7; weak D call: TRBD2 (5 bases). Germline values: CDR1 MDHEN, CDR2 SYDVKM. The CDR3 length is 13 residues. V was shortened by 5 bases and J by 3 bases, with 11 bases between the two germline ends. Here the CDR3 reads CASSGSRDYEQYF. As DNA, the CDR3 is TGTGCCAGCAGTGGGTCGAGGGACTACGAGCAGTACTTC.

The chain has TRBV12-2 and TRBJ1-6. TRBV12-2 is recorded as a pseudogene. This CDR3 contains 12 residues. CDR3 bases: TGTGCAAGTCGCTTATCTGATTCACCCCTCCACTTT. Its protein is CASRLSDSPLHF.

The J gene is TRBJ2-4, the V gene TRBV11-2; D possibly corresponds to TRBD1 (5 bases). Trimming left V 1 base short and J 8 bases short, with 15 bases between. Germline V lookup: CDR1 SGHAT, CDR2 FQNNGV. This CDR3 has 15 amino acids. The CDR3 DNA follows: TGTGCCAGCAGCTTAGGGACATCCCCCGTTGACATTCAGTACTTC. Its protein is CASSLGTSPVDIQYF.

The V call is TRBV7-2, the J call TRBJ2-7, with D hard to call. Trimming shortened V by 1 base and J by 1 base, and 8 bases separated the two germline ends. CDR3 length: 14 residues. Per germline, CDR1 SGHTA and CDR2 FQGNSA. In DNA form, the CDR3 reads TGTGCCAGCAGCTTAGGGCACGGTTCCTACGAGCAGTACTTC. This gives the protein CASSLGHGSYEQYF.

The rearrangement joins TRBV27 to TRBJ2-5; D unclear. Germline CDR1 is MNHEY and CDR2 is SMNVEV (reference sequence). The CDR3 consists of 16 residues. V was clipped by 3 bases and J by 1 base, with 15 bases between them. The CDR3 DNA is TGTGCCAGCAGTTTTTCCCCCGCAAGCTTCCAAGAGACCCAGTACTTC. Its protein is CASSFSPASFQETQYF.

This clone was recorded a few times. The genes are TRBV15 and TRBJ2-5; weak D call: TRBD2 (5 bases). The CDR3 extends over 15 amino acids. Germline values: CDR1 LNHNV, CDR2 YYDKDF (reference sequence). V lost 0 bases, J lost 2 bases, and 10 bases lay in between. In DNA, the CDR3 is TGTGCCACCAGCAGAGATCGAGCGGAACAAGAGACCCAGTACTTC. Translation gives CATSRDRAEQETQYF.

The chain recombines TRBV7-6 with TRBJ1-3, with TRBD1 matching over 8 bases. V gave up 5 bases and J gave up 3 bases; unmatched junction bases: 6. CDR1 and CDR2 (germline): SGHVS, FNYEAQ. The CDR3 loop spans 15 amino acids. CDR3 sequence: CASSPDRVVGNTIYF. The DNA of the CDR3 is TGTGCCAGCAGCCCGGACAGGGTGGTTGGAAACACCATATATTTT.

On this clone itself: The sample contains more than one DNA sequence encoding this CDR3. The V gene is TRBV6-1, the J gene TRBJ1-1; D call uncertain. The CDR3 loop spans 13 amino acids. Trimming removed 4 bases at V and 0 bases at J, with 6 bases between. Germline CDR1 and CDR2: MNHNS and SASEGT. Here the CDR3 reads CASSATVNTEAFF. The CDR3 bases are TGTGCCAGCAGTGCAACAGTGAACACTGAAGCTTTCTTT.

The count of this clone is one. Other DNA sequences in the sample encode the same CDR3. The chain combines TRBV5-4 with TRBJ2-3; no clear D. The CDR3 runs to 15 residues. V lost 0 bases to trimming and J lost 1 base, with 9 bases between them. Per the germline V gene, CDR1 is SGHNT and CDR2 is YYREEE (reference sequence). The CDR3 loop reads CASSLAGPGTDTQYF. DNA for the CDR3: TGTGCCAGCAGCTTGGCTGGGCCCGGCACAGATACGCAGTATTTT.

The chain is built from TRBV5-4 and TRBJ2-2; TRBD1 or TRBD2 may be the D gene (5 bases each). This CDR3 region has 15 residues. The V gene's germline CDR1 is SGHNT and CDR2 YYREEE (reference sequence). Deletions cut 3 bases from V and 0 bases from J, with 9 bases between. In DNA form, the CDR3 reads TGTGCCAGCAGCTGGGGACCGACGAACACCGGGGAGCTGTTTTTT. This gives the protein CASSWGPTNTGELFF.

The gene calls are TRBV5-1 and TRBJ2-7; TRBD1 agrees at 9 bases. The trim removed 4 bases at V and 3 bases at J, leaving 11 bases unmatched. Germline V gene sequence: CDR1 SGHRS, CDR2 YFSETQ. This CDR3 is built from 16 residues. The CDR3: CASSIDPGQGIYEQYF. The CDR3 DNA reads TGCGCCAGCAGCATCGATCCGGGACAGGGAATCTACGAGCAGTACTTC. Full variable domain (missing parts from reference TRBV5-1 and TRBJ2-7): KAGVTQTPRYLIKTRGQQVTLSCSPISGHRSVSWYQQTPGQGLQFLFEYFSETQRNKGNFPGRFSGRQFSNSRSEMNVSTLELGDSALYLCASSIDPGQGIYEQYFGPGTRLTVT.

This clone was seen a few times. This sequence joins TRBV5-1 and TRBJ2-3; 10 bases map to TRBD1. Germline CDR1 reads SGHRS; CDR2 reads YFSETQ. This CDR3 has 15 amino acids. V was clipped by 2 bases and J by 3 bases; unmatched bases: 3. CDR3 sequence reads: CASSFDRGLTDTQYF. The CDR3 region has the DNA TGCGCCAGCAGCTTCGACAGGGGGCTGACAGATACGCAGTATTTT. Full variable domain (remainder filled in from reference TRBV5-1 and TRBJ2-3): KAGVTQTPRYLIKTRGQQVTLSCSPISGHRSVSWYQQTPGQGLQFLFEYFSETQRNKGNFPGRFSGRQFSNSRSEMNVSTLELGDSALYLCASSFDRGLTDTQYFGPGTRLTVL.

This CDR3 is CASSLAESTDTQYF. CDR3 in DNA: TGCGCCAGCAGTCTAGCGGAAAGCACAGATACGCAGTATTTT. The V and J genes are TRBV4-1 and TRBJ2-3; 7 nucleotides line up with TRBD2. The ends lost 6 bases at V and 0 bases at J; junction bases unmatched: 3. Germline CDR1 and CDR2: MGHRA and YSYEKL. CDR3 length: 14 residues.

The rearrangement links TRBV25-1 to TRBJ2-1; 11 bases agree with TRBD1. V was clipped by 6 bases and J by 9 bases; unmatched bases: 7. Per the germline V gene, CDR1 is MGHDK and CDR2 is SYGVNS. This CDR3 region has 14 residues. The CDR3 coding sequence is TGTGCCAGCAGCACAGGGACAGGGGGTACTGAGCAGTTCTTC. Its protein is CASSTGTGGTEQFF.

The chain carries TRBV11-2 and TRBJ2-7, with D perhaps matching TRBD2 (5 bases). The V gene lost 1 base and the J gene lost 1 base, with 11 bases spanning the gap. The CDR3 loop spans 15 amino acids. Germline assignment: CDR1 SGHAT and CDR2 FQNNGV. CDR3 bases: TGTGCCAGCAGCTTAGTTTTAGCGAAGTCCTACGAGCAGTACTTC. Translated, it gives CASSLVLAKSYEQYF.

The V and J genes are TRBV19 and TRBJ2-6, with 11 positions matching TRBD2. V shed 8 bases, J shed 2 bases, and the junction held 8 bases outside the gene matches. This CDR3 is built from 17 residues. Looked up from germline, CDR1 is LNHDA and CDR2 is SQIVND (reference sequence). This chain's CDR3 is CASGGRGLAAGANVLTF. The CDR3 DNA is TGTGCCAGTGGTGGCCGGGGACTAGCGGCTGGGGCCAACGTCCTGACTTTC.

With respect to this clone: The same CDR3 is also encoded by other DNA sequences in this sample. The chain recombines TRBV6-1 with TRBJ1-2, with 8 bases identical to TRBD1. Germline V gene lookup returns CDR1 MNHNS and CDR2 SASEGT. The CDR3 sequence is 13 residues long. The trim removed 6 bases at V and 3 bases at J, leaving 3 bases unmatched. In nucleotides, the CDR3 is TGTGCCAGCAGCCAGGACAGGGACTATGGCTACACCTTC. Protein product: CASSQDRDYGYTF.

The rearrangement uses TRBV28 and TRBJ2-7; 13 nucleotides agree with TRBD2. Trimming removed 5 bases from V and 3 bases from J; junction bases left unmatched: 4. The germline V gene has CDR1 MDHEN and CDR2 SYDVKM. CDR3 length equals 15 residues. The CDR3 loop is CASSGGTSGIYEQYF. CDR3 bases: TGTGCCAGCAGTGGGGGGACTAGCGGGATCTACGAGCAGTACTTC.

The chain's CDR3 is CASSDRTGTQYEQYF. CDR3 nucleotides: TGCGCCAGCAGCGACCGCACCGGGACGCAGTACGAGCAGTACTTC. The V gene is TRBV5-1, the J gene TRBJ2-7, with D perhaps matching TRBD1 or TRBD2 (5 bases each). Trimming removed 4 bases from V and 4 bases from J, with 18 bases in between. The CDR3 runs 15 residues. Germline values: CDR1 SGHRS, CDR2 YFSETQ. The full variable domain, with the rest looked up from reference TRBV5-1 and TRBJ2-7, is KAGVTQTPRYLIKTRGQQVTLSCSPISGHRSVSWYQQTPGQGLQFLFEYFSETQRNKGNFPGRFSGRQFSNSRSEMNVSTLELGDSALYLCASSDRTGTQYEQYFGPGTRLTVT.

This clone is a singleton in its sample. This chain joins TRBV15 and TRBJ1-4, with D unresolved. The V gene lost 6 bases and the J gene lost 8 bases, with 10 bases spanning the gap. The CDR3 contains 12 residues. The germline CDR1 and CDR2 sequences are LNHNV and YYDKDF (reference sequence). CDR3 in DNA: TGTGCCACCAGAAACCTTGAGGAAAAACTGTTTTTT. Residues: CATRNLEEKLFF. Based on the CDR3 plus reference TRBV15 and TRBJ1-4, the full variable domain is DAMVIQNPRYQVTQFGKPVTLSCSQTLNHNVMYWYQQKSSQAPKLLFHYYDKDFNNEADTPDNFQSRRPNTSFCFLDIRSPGLGDTAMYLCATRNLEEKLFFGSGTQLSVL.

This chain joins TRBV18 and TRBJ2-5; TRBD2 matches at 8 bases. The CDR3 consists of 14 residues. From germline, CDR1 is KGHSH and CDR2 LQKENI. The junction had 9 bases not matched to a gene; V was cut back by 5 bases and J by 7 bases. Written as DNA, the CDR3 is TGTGCCAGCTCAGAAGGGACTAGTTCCGGGACCCAGTACTTC. Translating gives CASSEGTSSGTQYF.

Remarks on this clone: A much larger clone lies a single base off, so this may be a read error. Other DNA sequences in the sample encode the same CDR3. The chain links TRBV7-9 to TRBJ1-1, with unresolved D. Germline CDR1 reads SEHNR; CDR2 reads FQNEAQ (reference sequence). V was cut by 0 bases and J by 1 base, with 3 bases left in between. The CDR3 is 13 residues long. The CDR3: CASSLAGNTEAFF. DNA for the CDR3: TGTGCCAGCAGCTTAGCCGGGAACACTGAAGCTTTCTTT.